The next 18 T cell receptor beta chains were all read from a single sample in a study of cytomegalovirus exposure and HLA in healthy donors. The PCR was carried out with 60 Vbeta primers and 13 Jbeta primers. Clones were sequenced by immunoSEQ multiplex PCR, and TCRdb holds only the in-frame ones, with some missing. This sample yields 35,000 to 50,000 clones, of which about 60% are seen a single time; approximately 12% belongs to the top ten. Sequenced sample: PBMCs. The receptors stem from a man in his fifties or sixties in good health and CMV-seropositive.

V usage is TRBV28 and J usage is TRBJ2-7; TRBD1 matches at 7 bases. The junction had 4 bases not matched to a gene; V was cut back by 4 bases and J by 7 bases. Germline CDR1 MDHEN, CDR2 SYDVKM. This CDR3 spans 12 amino acids. The chain's CDR3 is CASSSTGEEQYF. CDR3 sequence (DNA): TGTGCCAGCAGTTCCACAGGGGAGGAGCAGTACTTC.

The chain couples TRBV19 to TRBJ1-1; D is ambiguous. Trimming stripped 0 bases from V and 8 bases from J, with 10 bases between. CDR1 is LNHDA and CDR2 is SQIVND in the germline V gene (reference sequence). This CDR3 comprises 13 residues. This CDR3 is CASSIDRRSEAFF. CDR3 nucleotide sequence: TGTGCCAGTAGTATAGATCGGCGGAGCGAAGCTTTCTTT.

The chain links TRBV5-6 to TRBJ1-1; D may be TRBD1 (5 bases). The CDR3 is made up of 14 amino acids. V was trimmed by 3 bases and J by 3 bases, leaving 12 bases between them. The germline gives CDR1 SGHDT, CDR2 YYEEEE. In DNA, the CDR3 is TGTGCCAGCAGCTCGACCGGGACTGACACTGAAGCTTTCTTT. Protein product: CASSSTGTDTEAFF.

This clone was observed a handful of times. This chain joins TRBV15 and TRBJ2-5; no clear D gene. V shed 2 bases and J shed 4 bases, with 8 bases lying between them. CDR3 length: 13 residues. Germline CDR1 and CDR2: LNHNV and YYDKDF (reference sequence). CDR3 residues: CATSRLGPETQYF. The CDR3 region has the DNA TGTGCCACCAGCAGACTAGGTCCAGAGACCCAGTACTTC.

This clone has more than one count but fewer than ten. The chain links TRBV18 to TRBJ1-5; a possible D gene is TRBD1 (6 bases). In germline, CDR1 is KGHSH, CDR2 LQKENI. V lost 4 bases to trimming and J lost 5 bases, with 6 bases between them. The CDR3 sequence is 12 residues long. The CDR3 protein is CASSRGHQPQHF. CDR3 DNA sequence: TGTGCCAGCTCACGGGGGCATCAGCCCCAGCATTTT.

This rearrangement joins TRBV6-1 to TRBJ2-7; D ambiguous. The germline gives CDR1 MNHNS, CDR2 SASEGT. CDR3 length: 15 amino acids. Trimming removed 7 bases at V and 2 bases at J, with 18 bases between. The CDR3 loop is CASNPTVSVTYEQYF. The CDR3 DNA reads TGTGCCAGCAACCCAACAGTTTCTGTTACCTACGAGCAGTACTTC.

This clone showed up just once. The J gene is TRBJ1-5, the V gene TRBV4-2, with D possibly being TRBD1 (5 bases). V was shortened by 3 bases and J by 0 bases, with 9 bases between the two germline ends. Germline loops: CDR1 LGHNA, CDR2 YNFKEQ. This CDR3 is built from 15 residues. The DNA for the CDR3 is TGTGCCAGCAGCCAGAGAGACAGTAGCAATCAGCCCCAGCATTTT. Translating gives CASSQRDSSNQPQHF.

This chain connects TRBV4-3 to TRBJ2-7; TRBD2 is a possible D gene (6 bases). The CDR3 loop spans 14 amino acids. Germline assignment: CDR1 LGHNA and CDR2 YSLEER. The V end lost 3 bases, the J end lost 3 bases, and 12 bases lay between the germline ends. This CDR3 reads CASSHYGGSYEQYF. The CDR3 DNA follows: TGCGCCAGCAGCCATTATGGGGGGAGCTACGAGCAGTACTTC.

This rearrangement joins TRBV6-1 to TRBJ2-2, with a tentative D call TRBD1 (6 bases). V was shortened by 3 bases and J by 0 bases, with 8 bases between the two germline ends. This CDR3 is 15 amino acids long. The germline V gene has CDR1 MNHNS and CDR2 SASEGT. The DNA for the CDR3 is TGTGCCAGCAGTGATGCAGGGGCGAACACCGGGGAGCTGTTTTTT. Protein: CASSDAGANTGELFF.

V gene TRBV19 combines with J gene TRBJ1-1; tentatively, D is TRBD1 (6 bases). Trimming took 1 base from V and 5 from J, leaving 11 bases between them. The germline CDR1 and CDR2 sequences are LNHDA and SQIVND (reference sequence). The CDR3 is 14 amino acids. CDR3 nucleotides: TGTGCCAGTAGTATAGGGCAGGGGCGTACTGAAGCTTTCTTT. Protein sequence: CASSIGQGRTEAFF.

This chain uses TRBV7-2 with TRBJ2-6; D might be TRBD1 (6 bases). The CDR3 has 19 amino acids. V lost 5 bases, J lost 2 bases, and 22 bases lay in between. In germline, CDR1 is SGHTA, CDR2 FQGNSA. CDR3 amino acids: CASSPSHRVVDPGANVLTF. The CDR3 DNA reads as TGTGCCAGCAGCCCTTCCCACAGGGTGGTAGACCCTGGGGCCAACGTCCTGACTTTC.

This rearrangement joins TRBV30 to TRBJ2-5, with 11 bases lining up with TRBD2. Germline lookup yields CDR1 GTSNPN and CDR2 SVGIG (reference sequence). The V gene end was trimmed by 5 bases and the J gene end by 2 bases; junction bases not matched to a gene: 4. The CDR3 totals 14 residues. The CDR3, as DNA: TGTGCCTGGGGTAGCGGGAGGGTACAAGAGACCCAGTACTTC. It specifies CAWGSGRVQETQYF. The variable domain in full, completed from reference TRBV30 and TRBJ2-5, reads SQTIHQWPATLVQPVGSPLSLECTVEGTSNPNLYWYRQAAGRGLQLLFYSVGIGQISSEVPQNLSASRPQDRQFILSSKKLLLSDSGFYLCAWGSGRVQETQYFGPGTRLLVL.

The chain links TRBV19 to TRBJ1-5, with a tentative D call TRBD1 (6 bases). V was pared by 5 bases and J by 3 bases, with 14 bases between. The CDR3 spans 15 residues. Germline assignment: CDR1 LNHDA and CDR2 SQIVND (reference sequence). As DNA, the CDR3 is TGTGCCAGTAGTCCCCCTGGACAGATCAATCAGCCCCAGCATTTT. Protein product: CASSPPGQINQPQHF. Combining the CDR3 with reference TRBV19 and TRBJ1-5 gives the whole variable domain DGGITQSPKYLFRKEGQNVTLSCEQNLNHDAMYWYRQDPGQGLRLIYYSQIVNDFQKGDIAEGYSVSREKKESFPLTVTSAQKNPTAFYLCASSPPGQINQPQHFGDGTRLSIL.

This clone has a handful of counts. V gene TRBV4-2 combines with J gene TRBJ2-1; D ambiguous. Per germline, CDR1 LGHNA and CDR2 YNFKEQ. V was trimmed by 1 base and J by 9 bases, leaving 13 bases between them. The CDR3 length is 14 residues. The CDR3 coding sequence is TGTGCCAGCAGCCAAGGGAGTAGGTCCACTGAGCAGTTCTTC. Translation gives CASSQGSRSTEQFF.

V is TRBV6-5 and J is TRBJ2-7, with 11 bases that match TRBD1. CDR1 and CDR2 (germline): MNHEY, SVGAGI. V dropped 2 bases and J dropped 4; count of bases not matched to a gene: 4. This CDR3 comprises 15 residues. The CDR3 loop is CASSYLGTGGYEQYF. CDR3 DNA sequence: TGTGCCAGCAGTTACCTCGGGACAGGGGGGTACGAGCAGTACTTC.

J is TRBJ1-5 and V is TRBV7-2; D call uncertain. Germline V lookup: CDR1 SGHTA, CDR2 FQGNSA. This CDR3 has 14 amino acids. Trimming cost V 5 bases and J 1 base, with 9 bases left between them. CDR3 bases: TGTGCCAGCAGCCTAGGGCCCAGCAATCAGCCCCAGCATTTT. Encoded protein: CASSLGPSNQPQHF.

The V call is TRBV9, the J call TRBJ2-1; 7 bases are a match to TRBD1. Trimming removed 3 bases from V and 4 bases from J; junction bases left unmatched: 7. CDR3 length equals 15 residues. Germline CDR1 reads SGDLS; CDR2 reads YYNGEE. Here the CDR3 reads CASSARDSSYNEQFF. In DNA, the CDR3 is TGTGCCAGCAGCGCCCGGGACAGCTCTTACAATGAGCAGTTCTTC.

J is TRBJ2-7 and V is TRBV20-1; D ambiguous. The CDR3 spans 10 residues. The V end was cut by 2 bases, the J end by 4 bases, with 3 bases between. The germline CDR1 and CDR2 sequences are DFQATT and SNEGSKA (reference sequence). The CDR3 DNA reads as TGCAGTGCTAGATCGTACGAGCAGTACTTC. It is translated as CSARSYEQYF.